This TCR beta chain was profiled in a study of a mutant IDH1 vaccine in newly diagnosed glioma. Overall study context: First vaccine doses came 4-6 weeks after radiotherapy alone, or with temozolomide cycles.

This CDR3 region has 16 residues. Germline CDR1 SGHTA, CDR2 FQGNSA. The germline V and J ends were trimmed by 1 base and 3 bases, with 15 bases remaining between them. Time point meaning: week 35, safety follow-up. The content of each vaccine dose was 300 ug of mutant IDH1 20-mer peptide, and topical imiquimod accompanied it. On this clone: Antigen unknown.

Profiled with immunoSEQ multiplex PCR; TCRdb holds only in-frame clones, not every one. The table shows tens of thousands of clones, with over 65% occurring only once. The gene calls are TRBV7-2 and TRBJ1-1; D may be TRBD1 (5 bases). The material was PBMCs, obtained from a glioma patient whose treatment included an IDH1 peptide vaccine. This clonotype originated in a man aged 35 to 55 with glioma. This chain's CDR3 is CASSLVGQGLDTEAFF. CDR3 DNA: TGTGCCAGCAGCTTAGTTGGTCAGGGACTAGACACTGAAGCTTTCTTT.